The 2 T cell receptor beta chains in this list originate from one sample, sequenced in a study of PD-L1 blockade in urothelial cancer. Some clones are missing from TCRdb's copy, which holds only in-frame ones; the method was immunoSEQ multiplex PCR. This sample has under 20,000 clones, with around 87% found just once. This sample comprised PBMCs, obtained around atezolizumab (anti-PD-L1) treatment. The source is a man aged 50 to 59 with urothelial cancer.

The rearrangement uses TRBV30 and TRBJ1-5, with D tentatively TRBD1 (6 bases). Per the germline V gene, CDR1 is GTSNPN and CDR2 is SVGIG (reference sequence). CDR3 length equals 15 residues. V was clipped by 3 bases and J by 2 bases, with 14 bases between them. The CDR3 sequence is CAWSWGQGGNQPQHF. CDR3 DNA sequence: TGTGCCTGGAGCTGGGGGCAAGGTGGCAATCAGCCCCAGCATTTT. The full variable domain, completed using reference TRBV30 and TRBJ1-5, is SQTIHQWPATLVQPVGSPLSLECTVEGTSNPNLYWYRQAAGRGLQLLFYSVGIGQISSEVPQNLSASRPQDRQFILSSKKLLLSDSGFYLCAWSWGQGGNQPQHFGDGTRLSIL.

This clone was observed a single time. V and J are TRBV2 and TRBJ1-2; 9 nucleotides align to TRBD1. V lost 11 bases, J lost 3 bases, and 1 base stayed unmatched. The germline V gene has CDR1 SNHLY and CDR2 FYNNEI. The CDR3 length is 11 residues. For the CDR3, the DNA is TGTGCCGACAGGGGGGACTATGGCTACACCTTC. It is translated as CADRGDYGYTF.